This T cell receptor beta chain is from a study of blood T cell repertoires in COVID-19. Looking at the study overall: Nucleic acid was either cDNA or gDNA, and it came from T cells, B-cell-depleted T cells, or PBMCs.

Generated by immunoSEQ multiplex PCR, the TCRdb table keeps only in-frame clones and is missing some. The sample holds roughly 81,000 clones, around 80% seen once. The V gene's germline CDR1 is MNHEY and CDR2 SVGAGI. V gave up 6 bases and J gave up 5 bases, with 13 bases separating them. The length of the CDR3 is 14 residues. The source of this sequence is a man aged 60 to 69 with acute or convalescent COVID-19. Material: peripheral blood. J is TRBJ2-2 and V is TRBV6-5; no clear D gene. In DNA form, the CDR3 reads TGTGCCAGCAGCCGCCGCGACGGGACCGGGGAGCTGTTTTTT. Its translation: CASSRRDGTGELFF.